The TCR beta chain described here comes from a study of T-cell reconstitution after alpha-beta-depleted transplantation in children. Study-wide results and caveats: T-cell counts and diversity at one year following transplant were attributed mainly to newly produced T cells.

The TCRbeta library was prepared with unique molecular identifiers. In TCRdb, the PCR reads were re-called with MiXCR into one record per CDR3 protein. The table has around 600,000 distinct CDR3 sequences, 23% seen once. Trimming removed 5 bases from V and 2 bases from J; junction bases left unmatched: 6. The CDR3 sequence is 16 residues long. This clonotype turned up a few times. The antigen is undetermined. This chain connects TRBV12-3 or TRBV12-4 to TRBJ2-5; 12 bases map to TRBD2. This clonotype was obtained from a boy under three years old who had a stem cell transplant for acute myeloid leukemia, so the T cells may come from the graft donor. This specimen consisted of PBMCs, mostly from graft donor cells, obtained 360 days after TCRalphabeta/CD19-depleted stem cell transplant. The chain's CDR3 is CASSPGLAGLQETQYF. CDR3 in DNA: TGTGCCAGCAGTCCAGGACTAGCGGGGCTTCAAGAGACCCAGTACTTC.